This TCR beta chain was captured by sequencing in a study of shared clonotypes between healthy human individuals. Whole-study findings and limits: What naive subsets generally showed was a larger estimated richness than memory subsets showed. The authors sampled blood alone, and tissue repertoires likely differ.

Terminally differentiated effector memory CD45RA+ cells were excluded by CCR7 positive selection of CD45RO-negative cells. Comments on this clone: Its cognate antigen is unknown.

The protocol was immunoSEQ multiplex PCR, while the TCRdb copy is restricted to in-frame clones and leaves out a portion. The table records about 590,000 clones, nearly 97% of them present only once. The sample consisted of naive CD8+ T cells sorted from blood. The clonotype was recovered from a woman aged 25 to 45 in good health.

CDR3 sequence: CATSSRQLYSNQPQHF. DNA for the CDR3: TGTGCCACCAGCAGTCGGCAGCTGTATAGCAATCAGCCCCAGCATTTT. The gene calls are TRBV15 and TRBJ1-5, with D unclear. Germline CDR1 is LNHNV and CDR2 is YYDKDF (reference sequence). The CDR3 covers 16 residues. Trimming took 3 bases from V and 0 from J, leaving 12 bases between them.